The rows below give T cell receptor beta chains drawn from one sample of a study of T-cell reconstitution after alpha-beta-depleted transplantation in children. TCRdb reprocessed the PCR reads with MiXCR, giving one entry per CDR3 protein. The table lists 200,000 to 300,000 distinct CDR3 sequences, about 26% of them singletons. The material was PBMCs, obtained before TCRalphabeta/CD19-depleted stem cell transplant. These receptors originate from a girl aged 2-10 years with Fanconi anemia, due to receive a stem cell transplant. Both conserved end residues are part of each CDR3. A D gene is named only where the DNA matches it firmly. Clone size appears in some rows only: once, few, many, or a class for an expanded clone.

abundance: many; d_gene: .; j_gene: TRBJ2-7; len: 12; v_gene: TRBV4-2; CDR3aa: CASSQEGHEQYF; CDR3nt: TGTGCCAGCAGCCAAGAGGGGCACGAGCAGTACTTC
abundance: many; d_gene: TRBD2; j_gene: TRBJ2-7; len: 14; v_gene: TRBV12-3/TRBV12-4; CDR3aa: CASSPGLAGYEQYF; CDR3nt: TGTGCCAGCAGCCCGGGACTAGCGGGTTACGAGCAGTACTTC
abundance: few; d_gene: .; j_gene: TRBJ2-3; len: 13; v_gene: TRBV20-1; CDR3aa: CSANIVLSDTQYF; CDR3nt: TGCAGTGCTAATATCGTACTCTCAGATACGCAGTATTTT
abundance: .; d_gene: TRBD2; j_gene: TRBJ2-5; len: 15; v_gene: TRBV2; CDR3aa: CASSGLAVLQETQYF; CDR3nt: TGTGCCAGCAGTGGCCTAGCGGTTCTCCAAGAGACCCAGTACTTC
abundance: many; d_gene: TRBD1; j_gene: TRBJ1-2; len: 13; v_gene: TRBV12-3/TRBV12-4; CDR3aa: CASTWDRSYGYTF; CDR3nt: TGTGCCAGCACCTGGGACAGATCCTATGGCTACACCTTC
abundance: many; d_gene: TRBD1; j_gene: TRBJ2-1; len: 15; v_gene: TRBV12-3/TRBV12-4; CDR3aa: CASSAHGTGALEQFF; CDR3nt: TGTGCCAGCAGTGCCCATGGGACAGGGGCGCTAGAGCAGTTCTTC
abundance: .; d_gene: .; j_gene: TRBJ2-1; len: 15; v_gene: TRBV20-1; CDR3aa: CSARTTSRSYNEQFF; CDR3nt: TGCAGTGCTAGAACTACTAGTCGCTCCTACAATGAGCAGTTCTTC
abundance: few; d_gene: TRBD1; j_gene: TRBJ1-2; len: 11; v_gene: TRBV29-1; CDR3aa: CSVPGTDGYTF; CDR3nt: TGCAGCGTGCCCGGGACAGATGGCTACACCTTC
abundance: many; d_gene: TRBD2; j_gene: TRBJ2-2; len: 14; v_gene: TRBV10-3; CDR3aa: CAIHSGRATGELFF; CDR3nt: TGTGCCATCCACAGCGGGAGGGCTACCGGGGAGCTGTTTTTT
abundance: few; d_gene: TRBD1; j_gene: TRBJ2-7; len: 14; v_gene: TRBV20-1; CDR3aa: CSASHYGQGDEQYF; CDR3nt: TGCAGTGCCAGCCACTACGGACAGGGCGACGAGCAGTACTTC
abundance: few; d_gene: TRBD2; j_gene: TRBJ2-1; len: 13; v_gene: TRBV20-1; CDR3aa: CSVASGGSYEQFF; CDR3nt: TGCAGTGTTGCTAGCGGGGGGTCCTATGAGCAGTTCTTC
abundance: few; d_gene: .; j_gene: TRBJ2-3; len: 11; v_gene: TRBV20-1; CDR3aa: CSAPTPRLQYF; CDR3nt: TGCAGTGCTCCGACTCCCAGATTGCAGTATTTT
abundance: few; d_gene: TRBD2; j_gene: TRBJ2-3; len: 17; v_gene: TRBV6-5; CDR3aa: CASSYSRGAGGSDTQYF; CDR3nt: TGTGCCAGCAGTTACTCGAGGGGGGCGGGGGGGTCAGATACGCAGTATTTT
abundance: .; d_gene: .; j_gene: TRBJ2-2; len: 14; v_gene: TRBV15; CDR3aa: CATSRDKVTGELFF; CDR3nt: TGTGCCACCAGCAGAGATAAAGTAACCGGGGAGCTGTTTTTT
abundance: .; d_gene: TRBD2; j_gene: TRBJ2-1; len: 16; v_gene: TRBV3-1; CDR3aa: CASSQGWTSGDNEQFF; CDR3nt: TGTGCCAGCAGCCAAGGGTGGACTAGCGGGGACAATGAGCAGTTCTTC
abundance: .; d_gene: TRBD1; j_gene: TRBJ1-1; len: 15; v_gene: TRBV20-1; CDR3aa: CSASLTGPLNTEAFF; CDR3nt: TGCAGTGCTAGTTTGACAGGGCCCCTTAACACTGAAGCTTTCTTT
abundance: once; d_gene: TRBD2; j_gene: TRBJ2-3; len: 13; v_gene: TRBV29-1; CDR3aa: CSVEAGVGDTQYF; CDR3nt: TGCAGCGTGGAAGCGGGAGTGGGAGATACGCAGTATTTT
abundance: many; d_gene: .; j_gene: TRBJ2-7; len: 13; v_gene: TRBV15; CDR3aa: CATSRDWGYEQYF; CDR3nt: TGTGCCACCAGCAGAGATTGGGGTTACGAGCAGTACTTC
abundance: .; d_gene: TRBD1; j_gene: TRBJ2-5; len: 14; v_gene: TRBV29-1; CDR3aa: CSDRQGPGGETQYF; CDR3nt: TGCAGCGACCGACAGGGTCCAGGTGGAGAGACCCAGTACTTC
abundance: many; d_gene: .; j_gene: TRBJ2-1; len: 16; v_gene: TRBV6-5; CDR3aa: CASSYSVGESYNEQFF; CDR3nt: TGTGCCAGCAGTTACTCGGTTGGCGAGAGCTACAATGAGCAGTTCTTC
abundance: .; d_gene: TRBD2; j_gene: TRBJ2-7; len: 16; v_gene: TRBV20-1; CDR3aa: CSADRPGGRARYEQYF; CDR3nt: TGCAGTGCTGATCGCCCGGGCGGGAGGGCCAGGTACGAGCAGTACTTC